Below, 9 T cell receptor beta chains from the same sample are listed, as sequenced in a study of shared clonotypes between healthy human individuals. Only in-frame clones appear in the TCRdb table, and some are missing; sequencing was by immunoSEQ multiplex PCR. The sample lists about 1.5 million clones, roughly 96% occurring once. Sample: naive CD4+ T cells sorted from blood. The subset is: CD45RA+ positively selected. These receptor sequences come from a man aged 25 to 40 in good health.

Only one count was recorded for this clone. The V call is TRBV15, the J call TRBJ2-7; D not resolved. CDR3 length: 13 amino acids. The germline V gene encodes CDR1 LNHNV and CDR2 YYDKDF (reference sequence). V lost 2 bases and J 6 bases, leaving 11 bases between the germline ends. CDR3 sequence reads: CATSRSTLPEQYF. CDR3 DNA: TGTGCCACCAGCAGATCCACCCTTCCCGAGCAGTACTTC.

This rearrangement joins TRBV7-2 to TRBJ2-2, with a possible D match to TRBD1 (5 bases). CDR3 size: 16 residues. The germline gives CDR1 SGHTA, CDR2 FQGNSA. Trimming pared 3 bases from V and 4 bases from J, leaving 15 bases between. For the CDR3, the DNA is TGTGCCAGCAGCTTCTTGGTTAGAAGGGGCACCGGGGAGCTGTTTTTT. Encoded protein: CASSFLVRRGTGELFF.

The chain couples TRBV5-6 to TRBJ2-7, with 10 bases fitting TRBD2. CDR1 and CDR2 (germline): SGHDT, YYEEEE. V shed 1 base, J shed 0 bases, and the junction held 4 bases outside the gene matches. This CDR3 region has 16 residues. DNA of the CDR3: TGTGCCAGCAGCTTGTTTAGCGGGAGGTACTCCTACGAGCAGTACTTC. As protein: CASSLFSGRYSYEQYF.

This chain links TRBV7-2 with TRBJ2-1; D gene uncertain. Per the germline V gene, CDR1 is SGHTA and CDR2 is FQGNSA. V lost 5 bases and J lost 3, with 11 bases in between. The CDR3 length is 14 residues. The CDR3 reads CASSQDRSYNEQFF. In DNA form, the CDR3 reads TGTGCCAGCAGCCAAGACCGGAGCTACAATGAGCAGTTCTTC.

The CDR3 spells CATSRDTRLAGADQFF. CDR3 nucleotide sequence: TGTGCCACCAGCAGAGATACACGACTAGCGGGAGCCGATCAGTTCTTC. The V gene is TRBV15, the J gene TRBJ2-1, with 12 positions matching TRBD2. Germline CDR1 is LNHNV and CDR2 is YYDKDF (reference sequence). The CDR3 runs to 16 residues. V shed 0 bases and J 13 bases; nucleotides not matched to a gene: 10.

V is TRBV5-4 and J is TRBJ2-1; 8 nucleotides agree with TRBD2. The CDR3 is made up of 19 amino acids. Trimming removed 0 bases from V and 3 bases from J; junction bases left unmatched: 14. CDR1 is SGHNT and CDR2 is YYREEE in the germline V gene (reference sequence). CDR3 residues: CASSLEAQGWTSFYNEQFF. In DNA form, the CDR3 reads TGTGCCAGCAGCTTGGAGGCCCAGGGCTGGACTAGCTTCTACAATGAGCAGTTCTTC.

The chain employs TRBV10-3 and TRBJ1-1; 7 nucleotides align to TRBD1. The CDR3 spans 14 residues. Germline V gene lookup returns CDR1 ENHRY and CDR2 SYGVKD. V shed 2 bases, J shed 4 bases, and the junction held 4 bases outside the gene matches. As DNA, the CDR3 is TGTGCCATCAGTGAGATAACAGGGGTCACTGAAGCTTTCTTT. Protein: CAISEITGVTEAFF.

The CDR3 nucleotides read TGTGCCTGGAGTGGGGTGTCGAGCCTTCAAGAGACCCAGTACTTC. It specifies CAWSGVSSLQETQYF. This sequence joins TRBV30 and TRBJ2-5; no clear D. This CDR3 spans 15 amino acids. V was shortened by 1 base and J by 2 bases, with 14 bases between the two germline ends. From germline, CDR1 is GTSNPN and CDR2 SVGIG (reference sequence).

The chain couples TRBV5-1 to TRBJ2-2, with D hard to call. The germline V gene has CDR1 SGHRS and CDR2 YFSETQ. Trimming took 5 bases from V and 1 from J, leaving 9 bases between them. The CDR3 runs 14 residues. For the CDR3, the DNA is TGCGCCAGCAGGTACGGCTGGAACACCGGGGAGCTGTTTTTT. This translates into CASRYGWNTGELFF.